The clone carrying this T cell receptor beta chain was picked up many times. The record originates from a study of read filtering for tumor transcriptome and immune sequencing. The ends lost 4 bases at V and 6 bases at J; junction bases unmatched: 9. The germline V gene encodes CDR1 SGDLS and CDR2 YYNGEE. The CDR3 totals 14 residues. The library was built from roughly 400 ng RNA with molecular barcoded adaptors for alpha/delta and beta/gamma chains. From the reads, TCRdb called clonotypes with MiXCR, one entry per CDR3 protein. Of 75,000 to 95,000 distinct CDR3 sequences listed, roughly a fifth are singletons.

The V call is TRBV9, the J call TRBJ2-7; 8 positions agree with TRBD2. The sequence was obtained from a donor aged 40 or over with multiple myeloma. Material for sequencing was a population of CD138-negative cells sorted from bone marrow. This chain's CDR3 is CASSPPGGSGEQYF. CDR3 in DNA: TGTGCCAGCAGCCCCCCGGGGGGGTCGGGCGAGCAGTACTTC.